Reported below is one TCR beta chain. Its antigen remains unidentified. Study observations and caveats: Tumor Tregs overlapped most with tumor, then blood, naive CD4+ cells. Tumor memory CD4+ T cell TCR gene usage was found to cluster with blood and lymph node memory CD4+ cells and with lymph node naive CD4+ cells.

Tregs were sorted as CD4+CD25+CD127-/low cells. The V and J ends lost 3 bases and 5 bases respectively, with 15 bases between them. This CDR3 has 14 amino acids. Germline CDR1 and CDR2: SQVTM and ANQGSEA. Full-length variable regions came from constant-region reverse primers plus semi-nested Nested Universal Primer A PCR. TCRdb reprocessed the 5' RACE reads with MiXCR, giving one entry per CDR3 protein. The table shows 12,000 or so distinct CDR3 sequences, with approximately 50% occurring only once. The sequenced sample was tumor-infiltrating Tregs sorted from the breast tumor. The TCR was taken from a female donor with breast cancer. The chain is built from TRBV29-1 and TRBJ2-3; D may be TRBD2 (6 bases). CDR3 bases: TGCAGCGTTGATAGTTGGGACGGGGGAGATACGCAGTATTTT. Translation: CSVDSWDGGDTQYF.